Sequencing of this T cell receptor beta chain was carried out in a study of CDR3 diversity in severe acne. One entry per CDR3 protein, called by TCRdb with MiXCR from the PCR reads. Found here are some 84,000 distinct CDR3 sequences, roughly half of them singletons; the top ten hold roughly 9.1%. V was cut by 4 bases and J by 5 bases, with 7 bases left in between. The CDR3 is made up of 12 amino acids. The V gene's germline CDR1 is WSHSY and CDR2 SAAADI. The gene calls are TRBV10-2 and TRBJ2-3; possibly TRBD2 for D (5 bases). Input material: blood. This clonotype was sampled from a male donor in good health, serving as a control. CDR3 amino acids: CASSAGVDTQYF. CDR3 nucleotide sequence: TGCGCCAGCAGTGCCGGGGTAGATACGCAGTATTTT.